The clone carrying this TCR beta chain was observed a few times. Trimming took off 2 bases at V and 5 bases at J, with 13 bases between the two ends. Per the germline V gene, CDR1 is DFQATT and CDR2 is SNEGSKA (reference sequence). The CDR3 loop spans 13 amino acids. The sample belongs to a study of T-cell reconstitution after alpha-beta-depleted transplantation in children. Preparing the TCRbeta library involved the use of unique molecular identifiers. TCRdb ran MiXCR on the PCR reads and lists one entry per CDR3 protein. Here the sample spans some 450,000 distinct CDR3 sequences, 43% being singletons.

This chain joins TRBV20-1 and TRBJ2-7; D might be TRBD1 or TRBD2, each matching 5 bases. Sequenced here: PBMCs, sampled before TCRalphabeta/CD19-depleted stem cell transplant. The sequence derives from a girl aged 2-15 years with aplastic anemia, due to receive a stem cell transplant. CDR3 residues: CSARFREPHEQYF. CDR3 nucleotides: TGCAGTGCTAGATTCAGGGAGCCCCACGAGCAGTACTTC.